The 3 T cell receptor beta chains below were found in one sample sequenced in a study of Ad26.COV2.S vaccination and SARS-CoV-2 variants. Data came from immunoSEQ multiplex PCR; TCRdb stores just in-frame clones and leaves some out. The sample gives more than 300,000 clones, 70% to 90% of which show up once; around 11% is in the top ten. Treatment noted: about 20 received Ad26.COV2.S at low or high dose, single or two shots; about 5 received placebo; per-sample allocation not given. The study sampled participants on day 63 after the first vaccine or placebo injection. The source was peripheral blood, collected in a trial of Ad26.COV2.S vaccine versus placebo. These receptors all stem from a person aged 18 to 65 who received the Ad26.COV2.S COVID-19 vaccine or a placebo.

The chain carries TRBV28 and TRBJ2-3; perhaps TRBD2 as D (6 bases). CDR3 length: 16 residues. Per the germline V gene, CDR1 is MDHEN and CDR2 is SYDVKM. V lost 6 bases to trimming and J lost 0 bases, with 16 bases between them. CDR3 loop: CASRTPRGASTDTQYF. CDR3 DNA sequence: TGTGCCAGCAGAACTCCGCGGGGAGCTAGCACAGATACGCAGTATTTT.

This chain joins TRBV4-2 and TRBJ2-2, with TRBD2 matching 8 bases. Trimming took 4 bases from V and 6 from J; bases not matched to a gene: 10. In germline, CDR1 is LGHNA, CDR2 YNFKEQ. The CDR3 is 16 amino acids. The CDR3 DNA follows: TGTGCCAGCAGCCGGATGATCGGGACTAGTGCCGGGGAGCTGTTTTTT. Protein product: CASSRMIGTSAGELFF.

This chain links TRBV7-3 with TRBJ2-1, with 12 bases fitting TRBD2. The CDR3 totals 15 residues. Germline lookup yields CDR1 SGHTA and CDR2 FQGTGA. Trimming cost V 4 bases and J 3 bases; bases outside gene matches: 1. The CDR3 region is CASSSSGRDYNEQFF. The CDR3, as DNA: TGTGCCAGCAGCTCTAGCGGGAGGGACTACAATGAGCAGTTCTTC.